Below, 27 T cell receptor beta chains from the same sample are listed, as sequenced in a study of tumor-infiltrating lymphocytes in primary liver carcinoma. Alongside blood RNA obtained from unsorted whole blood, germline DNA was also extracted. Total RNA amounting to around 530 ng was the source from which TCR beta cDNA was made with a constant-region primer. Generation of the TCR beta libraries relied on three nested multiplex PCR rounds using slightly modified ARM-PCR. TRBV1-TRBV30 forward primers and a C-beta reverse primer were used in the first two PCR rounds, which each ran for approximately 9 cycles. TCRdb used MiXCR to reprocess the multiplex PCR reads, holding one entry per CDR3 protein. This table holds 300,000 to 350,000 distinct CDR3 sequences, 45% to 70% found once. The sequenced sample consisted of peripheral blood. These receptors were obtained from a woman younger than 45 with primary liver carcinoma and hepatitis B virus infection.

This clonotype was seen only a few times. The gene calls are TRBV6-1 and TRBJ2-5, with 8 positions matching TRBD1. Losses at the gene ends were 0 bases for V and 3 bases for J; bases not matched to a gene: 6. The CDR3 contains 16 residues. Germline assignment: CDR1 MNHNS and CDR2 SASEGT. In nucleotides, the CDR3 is TGTGCCAGCAGTGAAGCGGCAGGGGGCGGGGAAGAGACCCAGTACTTC. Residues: CASSEAAGGGEETQYF.

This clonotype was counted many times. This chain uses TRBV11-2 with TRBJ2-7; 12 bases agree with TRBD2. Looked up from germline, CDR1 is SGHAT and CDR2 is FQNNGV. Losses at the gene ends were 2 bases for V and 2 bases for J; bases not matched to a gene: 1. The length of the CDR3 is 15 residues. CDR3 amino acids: CASSLRTSGTYEQYF. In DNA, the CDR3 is TGTGCCAGCAGCTTACGGACTAGCGGGACCTACGAGCAGTACTTC.

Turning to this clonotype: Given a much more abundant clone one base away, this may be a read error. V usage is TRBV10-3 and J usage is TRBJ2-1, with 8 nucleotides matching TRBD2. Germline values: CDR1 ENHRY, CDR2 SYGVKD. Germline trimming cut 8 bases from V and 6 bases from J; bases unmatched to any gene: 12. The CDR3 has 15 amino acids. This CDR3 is CAISSRTSTLNEQFF. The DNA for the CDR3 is TGTGCCATCTCTTCCCGGACTAGCACTCTCAATGAGCAGTTCTTC.

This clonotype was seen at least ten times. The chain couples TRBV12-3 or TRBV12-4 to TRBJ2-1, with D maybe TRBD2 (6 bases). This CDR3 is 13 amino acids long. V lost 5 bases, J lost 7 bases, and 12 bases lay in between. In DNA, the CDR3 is TGTGCCAGCAGTCGGGAGATCGCTAATGAGCAGTTCTTC. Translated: CASSREIANEQFF.

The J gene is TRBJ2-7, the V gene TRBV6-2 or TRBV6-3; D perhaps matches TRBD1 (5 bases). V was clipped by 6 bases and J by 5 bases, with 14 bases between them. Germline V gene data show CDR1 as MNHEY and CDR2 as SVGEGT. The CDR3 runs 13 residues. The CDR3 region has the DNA TGTGCCAGCAGCGACCACGGCAGGGACGAGCAGTACTTC. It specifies CASSDHGRDEQYF.

The CDR3 loop is CASGIAGGIYNEQFF. Here the CDR3 DNA reads TGTGCTAGTGGCATAGCGGGAGGGATCTACAATGAGCAGTTCTTC. The J gene is TRBJ2-1, the V gene TRBV12-5; 11 positions agree with TRBD2. Unmatched junction bases numbered 4, after V lost 6 bases and J lost 3 bases. Germline V lookup: CDR1 LGHNT, CDR2 FRNRAP. The length of the CDR3 is 15 residues.

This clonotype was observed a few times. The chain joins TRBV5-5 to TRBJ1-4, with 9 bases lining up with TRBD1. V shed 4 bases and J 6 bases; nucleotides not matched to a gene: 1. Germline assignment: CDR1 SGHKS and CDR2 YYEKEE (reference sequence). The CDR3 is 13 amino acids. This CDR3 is CASSRTGDEKLFF. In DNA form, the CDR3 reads TGTGCCAGCAGCAGGACAGGGGATGAAAAACTGTTTTTT.

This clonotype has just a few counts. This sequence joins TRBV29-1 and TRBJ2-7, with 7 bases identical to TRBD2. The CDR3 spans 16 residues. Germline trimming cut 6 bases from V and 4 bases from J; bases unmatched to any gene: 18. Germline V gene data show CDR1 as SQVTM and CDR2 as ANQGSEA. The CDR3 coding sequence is TGCAGCGTGATCCCGACTAGCTTGGGTGTTGAGTACGAGCAGTACTTC. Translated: CSVIPTSLGVEYEQYF.

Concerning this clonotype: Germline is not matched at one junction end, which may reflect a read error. In DNA form, the CDR3 reads TGTGCCGGCAGCGTAGGGGAGACCCAGTACTTC. Its protein product is CAGSVGETQYF. The chain is built from TRBV11-2 and TRBJ2-5; D ambiguous. The CDR3 runs 11 residues. Germline V gene sequence: CDR1 SGHAT, CDR2 FQNNGV.

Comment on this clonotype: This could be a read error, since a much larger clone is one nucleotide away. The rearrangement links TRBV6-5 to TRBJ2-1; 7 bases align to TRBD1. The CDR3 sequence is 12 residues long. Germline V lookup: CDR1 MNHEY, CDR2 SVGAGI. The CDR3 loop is CASSTGVGSQSF. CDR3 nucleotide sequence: TGTGCCAGCAGCACAGGGGTAGGGTCCCAGTCCTTC.

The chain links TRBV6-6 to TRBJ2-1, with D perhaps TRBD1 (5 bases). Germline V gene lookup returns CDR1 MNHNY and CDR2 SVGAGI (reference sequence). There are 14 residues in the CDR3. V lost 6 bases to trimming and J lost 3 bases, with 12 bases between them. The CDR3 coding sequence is TGTGCCAGCAGGTGCCAGGGAAGCTACAATGAGCAGTTCTTC. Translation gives CASRCQGSYNEQFF.

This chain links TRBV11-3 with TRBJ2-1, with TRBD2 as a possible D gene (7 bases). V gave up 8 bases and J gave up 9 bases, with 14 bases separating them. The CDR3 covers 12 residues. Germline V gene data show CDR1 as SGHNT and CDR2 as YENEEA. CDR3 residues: CASWGASGEQFF. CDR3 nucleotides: TGTGCCAGCTGGGGGGCTAGCGGTGAGCAGTTCTTC.

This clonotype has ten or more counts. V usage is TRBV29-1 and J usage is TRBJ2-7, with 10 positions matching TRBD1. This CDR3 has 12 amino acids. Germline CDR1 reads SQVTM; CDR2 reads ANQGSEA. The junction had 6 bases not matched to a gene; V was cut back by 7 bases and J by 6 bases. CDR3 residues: CSARQGAGEQYF. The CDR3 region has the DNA TGCAGCGCCCGACAGGGGGCGGGCGAGCAGTACTTC.

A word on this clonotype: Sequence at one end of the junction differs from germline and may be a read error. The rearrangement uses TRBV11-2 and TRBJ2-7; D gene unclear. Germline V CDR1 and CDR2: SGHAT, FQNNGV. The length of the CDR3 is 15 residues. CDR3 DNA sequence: TGTGCCAACAGCTCCCGGTTTGTCGGTCGGAACGAACAGTACTTC. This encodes CANSSRFVGRNEQYF.

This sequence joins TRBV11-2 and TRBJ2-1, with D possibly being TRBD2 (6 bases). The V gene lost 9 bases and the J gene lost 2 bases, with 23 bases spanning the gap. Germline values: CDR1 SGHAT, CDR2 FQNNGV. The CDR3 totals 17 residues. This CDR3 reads CARSPRRLAPTYNEQFF. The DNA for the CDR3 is TGTGCCAGAAGCCCACGGAGGCTAGCGCCGACCTACAATGAGCAGTTCTTC.

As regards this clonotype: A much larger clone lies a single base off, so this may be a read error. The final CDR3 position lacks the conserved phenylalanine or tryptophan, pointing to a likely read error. CDR3: CASTQPGPLNNEQFS. CDR3 sequence (DNA): TGTGCCAGCACCCAACCGGGACCCCTAAACAATGAGCAGTTCTCC. The chain uses TRBV7-9 and TRBJ2-1; D possibly matches TRBD1 or TRBD2 (5 bases each). This CDR3 comprises 15 residues. Trimming took off 7 bases at V and 5 bases at J, with 18 bases between the two ends. Germline loops: CDR1 SEHNR, CDR2 FQNEAQ (reference sequence).

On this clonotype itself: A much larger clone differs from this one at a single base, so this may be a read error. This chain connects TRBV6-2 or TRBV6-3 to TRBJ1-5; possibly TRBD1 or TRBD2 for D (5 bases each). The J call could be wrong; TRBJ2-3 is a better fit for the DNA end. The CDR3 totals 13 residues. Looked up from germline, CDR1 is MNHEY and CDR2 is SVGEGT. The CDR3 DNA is TGTGCCAGCAGTTGGGGGTTGAATCAGCCCCAGTATTTT. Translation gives CASSWGLNQPQYF.

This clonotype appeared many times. The CDR3 spells CASSRRVRNSPLHF. CDR3 DNA: TGTGCCAGCAGCCGCAGGGTTCGGAATTCACCCCTCCACTTT. V and J are TRBV11-3 and TRBJ1-6; perhaps TRBD1 as D (5 bases). The CDR3 runs 14 residues. Trimming cost V 5 bases and J 7 bases, with 12 bases left between them. CDR1 and CDR2 from the germline V gene are SGHNT and YENEEA.

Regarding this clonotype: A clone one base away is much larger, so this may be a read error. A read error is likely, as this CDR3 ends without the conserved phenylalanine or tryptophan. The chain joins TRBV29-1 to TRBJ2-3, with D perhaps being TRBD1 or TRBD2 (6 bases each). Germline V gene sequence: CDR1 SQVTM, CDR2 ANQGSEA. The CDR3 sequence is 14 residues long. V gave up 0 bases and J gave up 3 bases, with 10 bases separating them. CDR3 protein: CSVEDRGATDTQYY. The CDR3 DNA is TGCAGCGTTGAAGATAGGGGGGCTACAGATACGCAGTATTAT.

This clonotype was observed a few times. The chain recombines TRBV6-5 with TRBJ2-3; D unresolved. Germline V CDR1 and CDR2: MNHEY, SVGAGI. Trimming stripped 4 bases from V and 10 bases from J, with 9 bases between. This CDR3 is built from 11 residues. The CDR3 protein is CASSSRSAQYF. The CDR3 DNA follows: TGTGCCAGCAGTTCCCGAAGTGCGCAGTATTTT.

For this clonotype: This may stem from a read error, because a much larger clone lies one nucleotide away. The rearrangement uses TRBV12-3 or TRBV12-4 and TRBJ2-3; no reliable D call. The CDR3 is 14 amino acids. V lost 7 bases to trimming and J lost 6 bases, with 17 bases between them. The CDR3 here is CASIPGRVADTQYF. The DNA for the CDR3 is TGTGCCAGCATCCCCGGACGGGTGGCCGATACGCAGTATTTT.

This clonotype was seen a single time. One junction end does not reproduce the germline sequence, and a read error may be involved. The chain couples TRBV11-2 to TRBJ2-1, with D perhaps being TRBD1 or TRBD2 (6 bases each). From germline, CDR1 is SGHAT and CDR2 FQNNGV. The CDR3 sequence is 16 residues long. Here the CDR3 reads CASSFRGPSSYDEQFF. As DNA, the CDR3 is TGTGCCAGCAGCTTCCGGGGGCCTAGCTCCTACGATGAACAGTTCTTC.

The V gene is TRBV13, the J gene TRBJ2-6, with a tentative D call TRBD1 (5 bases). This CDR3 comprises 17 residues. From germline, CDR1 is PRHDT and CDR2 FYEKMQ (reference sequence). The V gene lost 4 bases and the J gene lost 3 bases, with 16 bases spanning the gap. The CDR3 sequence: CASSSGYTGGGANVLTF. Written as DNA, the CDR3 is TGTGCCAGCAGCTCAGGCTACACAGGTGGTGGGGCCAACGTCCTGACTTTC.

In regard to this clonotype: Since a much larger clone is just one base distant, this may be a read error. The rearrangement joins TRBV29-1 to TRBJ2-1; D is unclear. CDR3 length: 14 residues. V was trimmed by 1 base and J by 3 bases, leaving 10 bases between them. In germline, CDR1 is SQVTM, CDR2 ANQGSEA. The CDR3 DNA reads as TGCAGCGTTGAAGGCCCATACAACTACAATGAGCAGTTCTTC. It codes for CSVEGPYNYNEQFF.

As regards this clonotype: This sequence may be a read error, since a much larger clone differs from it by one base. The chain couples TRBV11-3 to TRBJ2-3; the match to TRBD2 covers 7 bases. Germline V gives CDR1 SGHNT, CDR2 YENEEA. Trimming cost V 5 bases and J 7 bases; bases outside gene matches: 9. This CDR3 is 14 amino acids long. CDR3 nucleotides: TGTGCCAGCAGCCGGAGGGAGGGGCCATATACGCAGTATTTT. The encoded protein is CASSRREGPYTQYF.

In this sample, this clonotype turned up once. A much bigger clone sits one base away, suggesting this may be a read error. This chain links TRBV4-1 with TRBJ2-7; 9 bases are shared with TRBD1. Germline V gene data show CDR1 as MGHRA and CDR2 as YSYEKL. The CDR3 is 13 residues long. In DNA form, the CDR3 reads TGCGTCAGCAGCTGGGACAGGGACTACGAGCAGTACTTC. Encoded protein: CVSSWDRDYEQYF.

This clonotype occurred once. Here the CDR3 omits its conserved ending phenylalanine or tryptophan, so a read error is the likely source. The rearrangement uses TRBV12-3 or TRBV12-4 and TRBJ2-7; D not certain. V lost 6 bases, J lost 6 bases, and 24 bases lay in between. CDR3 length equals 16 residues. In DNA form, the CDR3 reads TGTGCCAGCAGCAAAAGAGTAGCAGGAAGGAGTGGCGAGCAGTACATC. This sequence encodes CASSKRVAGRSGEQYI.